The 12 T cell receptor beta chains given below trace back to one sample, sequenced in a study of CD8+CD57+ T cells in acquired aplastic anemia. TCR beta VDJ and CDR3 profiling used genomic DNA as template. TCRdb itself ran the reads through MiXCR, one entry per CDR3 protein. The sample has about 70,000 distinct CDR3 sequences, 50% to 55% seen once; the top ten hold approximately 8.3%. Sequencing was done on a sample of sorted CD4+, CD8+, or CD8+CD57+ T cells (not recorded which) from PBMCs. These receptors were obtained from a human donor in good health, serving as a control.

This chain joins TRBV2 and TRBJ2-5, with 7 bases that match TRBD1. This CDR3 region has 13 residues. CDR1 is SNHLY, CDR2 FYNNEI, per germline. V shed 4 bases and J 7 bases; nucleotides not matched to a gene: 6. The DNA for the CDR3 is TGTGCCAGCAGTGTGACAGGGTATGGGACCCAGTACTTC. Amino acid sequence: CASSVTGYGTQYF.

This clonotype occurred a few times. The chain is built from TRBV20-1 and TRBJ2-1; D may correspond to TRBD1 or TRBD2 (5 bases each). The V end was cut by 3 bases, the J end by 1 base, with 16 bases between. The CDR3 runs 16 residues. CDR1 and CDR2 from the germline V gene are DFQATT and SNEGSKA (reference sequence). DNA of the CDR3: TGCAGTGCTAGTTGGGACCTAGCCGGGTCCTACAATGAGCAGTTCTTC. This gives the protein CSASWDLAGSYNEQFF.

The sample holds many counts of this clonotype. This sequence joins TRBV7-8 and TRBJ1-1, with a possible D match to TRBD1 (5 bases). This CDR3 is built from 14 residues. With 3 bases removed from V and 4 bases from J, the gap between germline ends came to 12 bases. Germline V CDR1 and CDR2: SGHVS, FQNEAQ. CDR3 loop: CASSFSLGVTEAFF. The CDR3 DNA is TGTGCCAGCAGCTTCAGTTTGGGGGTCACTGAAGCTTTCTTT.

This clonotype has at least ten counts. V is TRBV4-1 and J is TRBJ2-1; TRBD2 matches at 7 bases. The germline CDR1 and CDR2 sequences are MGHRA and YSYEKL. The CDR3 contains 15 residues. Trimming removed 4 bases from V and 5 bases from J; junction bases left unmatched: 8. The chain's CDR3 is CASSPRGGVDNEQFF. The DNA of the CDR3 is TGCGCCAGCAGCCCGAGGGGAGGGGTAGACAATGAGCAGTTCTTC.

The V call is TRBV6-2 or TRBV6-3, the J call TRBJ1-1; D unresolved. Germline values: CDR1 MNHEY, CDR2 SVGEGT. Between the trimmed V and J ends, which lost 8 bases and 3 bases, there was a span of 16 bases. The CDR3 runs 14 residues. CDR3 loop: CASGSQGIDTEAFF. The CDR3 region has the DNA TGTGCCAGCGGATCCCAAGGTATCGACACTGAAGCTTTCTTT.

The chain is built from TRBV24-1 and TRBJ2-1; TRBD2 matches at 13 bases. Germline V gene lookup returns CDR1 KGHDR and CDR2 SFDVKD. Trimming cost V 7 bases and J 4 bases; bases outside gene matches: 9. The CDR3 runs to 17 residues. The CDR3 sequence: CATSSPELAGGYNEQFF. DNA for the CDR3: TGTGCCACCAGCTCCCCCGAACTAGCGGGAGGGTACAATGAGCAGTTCTTC.

This sequence joins TRBV2 and TRBJ2-3; D may be TRBD2 (6 bases). V lost 4 bases and J lost 3, with 11 bases in between. The CDR3 is made up of 14 amino acids. Germline CDR1 reads SNHLY; CDR2 reads FYNNEI. CDR3 region: CASSGGAGTDTQYF. The CDR3 DNA reads TGTGCCAGCAGTGGAGGGGCGGGGACAGATACGCAGTATTTT. The complete variable domain, with remaining parts taken from reference TRBV2 and TRBJ2-3, reads EPEVTQTPSHQVTQMGQEVILRCVPISNHLYFYWYRQILGQKVEFLVSFYNNEISEKSEIFDDQFSVERPDGSNFTLKIRSTKLEDSAMYFCASSGGAGTDTQYFGPGTRLTVL.

This clonotype was counted many times. The rearrangement links TRBV13 to TRBJ2-7; 9 nucleotides line up with TRBD2. The germline V gene has CDR1 PRHDT and CDR2 FYEKMQ (reference sequence). The CDR3 runs 16 residues. V lost 4 bases and J lost 0; bases outside the gene matches: 7. The DNA of the CDR3 is TGTGCCAGCAGCTCCACTAGCGGGTTAAGCTCCTACGAGCAGTACTTC. Translated: CASSSTSGLSSYEQYF.

This clonotype occurred many times. The chain links TRBV2 to TRBJ1-4; 9 bases agree with TRBD1. Germline V CDR1 and CDR2: SNHLY, FYNNEI. V lost 5 bases to trimming and J lost 8 bases; unmatched junction nucleotides: 15. CDR3 length equals 17 residues. The CDR3 sequence is CASSRDREGRDNEKLFF. The CDR3 DNA follows: TGTGCCAGCAGTCGGGACAGGGAAGGTCGAGATAACGAAAAACTGTTTTTT.

The V gene is TRBV7-9, the J gene TRBJ1-2, with 8 bases aligning to TRBD1. Germline CDR1 SEHNR, CDR2 FQNEAQ (reference sequence). The CDR3 is 13 amino acids. V shed 3 bases, J shed 4 bases, and the junction held 1 base outside the gene matches. Here the CDR3 DNA reads TGTGCCAGCAGCTTGGACAGGGTCTATGGCTACACCTTC. Translation gives CASSLDRVYGYTF. Drawing the rest from reference TRBV7-9 and TRBJ1-2, the complete variable domain is DTGVSQNPRHKITKRGQNVTFRCDPISEHNRLYWYRQTLGQGPEFLTYFQNEAQLEKSRLLSDRFSAERPKGSFSTLEIQRTEQGDSAMYLCASSLDRVYGYTFGSGTRLTVV.

This clonotype was counted ten times or more. The chain carries TRBV5-6 and TRBJ2-7; 9 positions agree with TRBD1. The CDR3 runs to 15 residues. Germline lookup yields CDR1 SGHDT and CDR2 YYEEEE. V trimming: 5 bases; J trimming: 0 bases; junction bases outside the gene matches: 6. This chain's CDR3 is CASSSTGGLSYEQYF. CDR3 coding DNA: TGTGCCAGCAGTTCTACAGGGGGCCTCTCCTACGAGCAGTACTTC.

The J gene is TRBJ1-1, the V gene TRBV5-5; D possibly corresponds to TRBD1 (6 bases). Germline V lookup: CDR1 SGHKS, CDR2 YYEKEE (reference sequence). V gave up 1 base and J gave up 4 bases, with 11 bases separating them. CDR3 length equals 14 residues. The CDR3 region has the DNA TGTGCCAGCAGCTTGAGGGGGTTAGGCACTGAAGCTTTCTTT. Translated: CASSLRGLGTEAFF.